These 22 T cell receptor beta chains came from one sample sequenced in a study of blood T cell repertoires in COVID-19. The table came from immunoSEQ multiplex PCR; TCRdb's copy has only in-frame clones and leaves some out. This repertoire shows over 200,000 clones, 85% to 90% found once; its top ten account for about 15%. Specimen: PBMCs or T cells enriched from blood (not recorded which). These receptors were collected from a man aged 25-45 years who had been exposed to COVID-19.

The V gene is TRBV7-6, the J gene TRBJ2-1; 9 bases match TRBD2. This CDR3 spans 13 amino acids. The germline CDR1 and CDR2 sequences are SGHVS and FNYEAQ. V shed 10 bases and J 3 bases; nucleotides not matched to a gene: 4. The chain's CDR3 is CAIAGDHYNEQFF. The DNA for the CDR3 is TGTGCCATAGCGGGGGATCACTACAATGAGCAGTTCTTC.

The chain couples TRBV7-9 to TRBJ1-5, with D unclear. This CDR3 contains 13 residues. Germline-derived CDR1 and CDR2 are SEHNR and FQNEAQ (reference sequence). The V and J ends lost 5 bases and 3 bases respectively, with 8 bases between them. The CDR3 bases are TGTGCCAGCAGCACCCAGTCCAATCAGCCCCAGCATTTT. It translates to CASSTQSNQPQHF.

The chain has TRBV7-6 and TRBJ2-1; D is unclear. Germline lookup yields CDR1 SGHVS and CDR2 FNYEAQ. This CDR3 contains 13 residues. V was shortened by 1 base and J by 5 bases, with 6 bases between the two germline ends. The CDR3 region has the DNA TGTGCCAGCAGCTTAGATCGTAACAATGAGCAGTTCTTC. Translation: CASSLDRNNEQFF.

The CDR3 sequence: CASSKPTGLAGAYEQYF. Here the CDR3 DNA reads TGTGCCAGCAGCAAACCGACTGGACTAGCGGGGGCCTACGAGCAGTACTTC. The chain uses TRBV21-1 and TRBJ2-7; the D segment call TRBD2 is taken from the table without a DNA check. TRBV21-1 is a known pseudogene. CDR3 length: 17 amino acids.

The chain links TRBV7-3 to TRBJ2-3; 12 bases align to TRBD2. V lost 5 bases to trimming and J lost 1 base; unmatched junction nucleotides: 4. This CDR3 has 16 residues. Per germline, CDR1 SGHTA and CDR2 FQGTGA. The CDR3 DNA follows: TGTGCCAGCAGCGAGACTAGCGGGGGCCGCACAGATACGCAGTATTTT. Its protein is CASSETSGGRTDTQYF.

The chain links TRBV25-1 to TRBJ2-7; no clear D gene. In germline, CDR1 is MGHDK, CDR2 SYGVNS. The CDR3 spans 12 residues. The V gene lost 4 bases and the J gene lost 0 bases, with 4 bases spanning the gap. For the CDR3, the DNA is TGTGCCAGCAGTGCACACTCCTACGAGCAGTACTTC. Translated, it gives CASSAHSYEQYF.

The rearrangement joins TRBV18 to TRBJ1-5, with 7 bases fitting TRBD1. CDR1 and CDR2 (germline): KGHSH, LQKENI. There are 15 residues in the CDR3. Unmatched junction bases numbered 9, after V lost 4 bases and J lost 6 bases. For the CDR3, the DNA is TGTGCCAGCTCACAGGGGGCTGGCATAACTCAGCCCCAGCATTTT. Its protein product is CASSQGAGITQPQHF.

In its sample, this clone was seen a few times. The gene calls are TRBV11-2 and TRBJ1-2; the match to TRBD1 covers 11 bases. The junction had 13 bases not matched to a gene; V was cut back by 2 bases and J by 8 bases. This CDR3 spans 17 amino acids. Germline V gene lookup returns CDR1 SGHAT and CDR2 FQNNGV. CDR3 nucleotides: TGTGCCAGCAGCTTAAATATGGGGACAGGGGGATTGGACGGCTACACCTTC. Translating it yields CASSLNMGTGGLDGYTF.

This clone has a handful of counts. The V and J genes are TRBV4-1 and TRBJ2-4; 7 bases are a match to TRBD2. V lost 4 bases and J lost 0; bases outside the gene matches: 15. Germline CDR1 and CDR2: MGHRA and YSYEKL. This CDR3 has 19 residues. CDR3 in DNA: TGCGCCAGCAGCCCCTCTCCCGATCTAGCGGCACTAGCCAAAAACATTCAGTACTTC. Translated: CASSPSPDLAALAKNIQYF.

CDR3 nucleotides: TGTGCCAGCTCACTAGACAGGGGATCCACTGAAGCTTTCTTT. Encoded protein: CASSLDRGSTEAFF. This chain joins TRBV18 and TRBJ1-1; 8 bases agree with TRBD1. This CDR3 has 14 amino acids. CDR1 and CDR2 (germline): KGHSH, LQKENI. The V gene end was trimmed by 4 bases and the J gene end by 4 bases; junction bases not matched to a gene: 5.

The rearrangement links TRBV3-1 (or the pseudogene TRBV3-2) to TRBJ1-4; D call uncertain. CDR1 and CDR2 (germline): LGHDT, YNNKEL (reference sequence). V lost 1 base, J lost 8 bases, and 5 bases lay in between. This CDR3 spans 12 amino acids. Written as DNA, the CDR3 is TGTGCCAGCAGCCAAGTCAGAGAAAAACTGTTTTTT. Its translation is CASSQVREKLFF.

The chain links TRBV5-5 to TRBJ2-7; possibly TRBD1 for D (6 bases). Trimming left V 2 bases short and J 4 bases short, with 13 bases between. Looked up from germline, CDR1 is SGHKS and CDR2 is YYEKEE (reference sequence). The CDR3 is made up of 14 amino acids. Here the CDR3 reads CASSLEIQGYEQYF. In DNA, the CDR3 is TGTGCCAGCAGCTTAGAGATACAGGGTTACGAGCAGTACTTC.

V gene TRBV5-1 combines with J gene TRBJ1-1; D unresolved. Trimming left V 0 bases short and J 6 bases short, with 24 bases between. The CDR3 totals 18 residues. Germline V gene lookup returns CDR1 SGHRS and CDR2 YFSETQ. The CDR3 sequence is CASSLASGRRSSIPEAFF. For the CDR3, the DNA is TGCGCCAGCAGCTTGGCCTCAGGAAGACGGTCAAGTATCCCTGAAGCTTTCTTT.

This chain uses TRBV25-1 with TRBJ1-3, with a possible D match to TRBD1 (5 bases). V was shortened by 6 bases and J by 1 base, with 13 bases between the two germline ends. Germline loops: CDR1 MGHDK, CDR2 SYGVNS. The CDR3 sequence is 15 residues long. The CDR3 protein is CASSPQELSGNTIYF. DNA of the CDR3: TGTGCCAGCAGCCCACAGGAGCTGTCTGGAAACACCATATATTTT.

The genes are TRBV7-9 and TRBJ1-1, with D uncertain. This CDR3 has 11 residues. Trimming left V 5 bases short and J 8 bases short, with 9 bases between. The germline V gene encodes CDR1 SEHNR and CDR2 FQNEAQ (reference sequence). The CDR3 DNA reads TGTGCCAGCAGCACCGAGAGCGAAGCTTTCTTT. Protein sequence: CASSTESEAFF.

In the case of this clone: One end of the junction is discordant with germline, which a read error may explain. The chain has TRBV30 and TRBJ2-1; 16 nucleotides agree with TRBD2. The CDR3 is made up of 17 amino acids. CDR1 is GTSNPN, CDR2 SVGIG, per germline (reference sequence). As DNA, the CDR3 is TGTGCGTGGAGCCCGGGGACTAGCGGGGGGGCCGCTAATGAGCAGTTCTTC. Translated, it gives CAWSPGTSGGAANEQFF.

This clone was counted once. V and J are TRBV19 and TRBJ1-1; no definite D call. V was clipped by 5 bases and J by 6 bases, with 16 bases between them. Germline lookup yields CDR1 LNHDA and CDR2 SQIVND (reference sequence). The CDR3 runs 14 residues. The CDR3 DNA reads as TGTGCCAGTAGTTTGGAGACGGGGAAGGCTGAAGCTTTCTTT. This translates into CASSLETGKAEAFF.

This clone was seen more than once but under ten times. The chain joins TRBV10-3 to TRBJ1-1, with 7 positions matching TRBD1. This CDR3 contains 12 residues. Germline V gene data show CDR1 as ENHRY and CDR2 as SYGVKD. The J segment lost 11 bases and the V segment lost 7 bases, leaving 10 bases of the junction unmatched. The CDR3 region has the DNA TGTGCCATCAAAGACAGGGACTGGCGGGCTTTCTTT. Translating it yields CAIKDRDWRAFF.

V usage is TRBV10-3 and J usage is TRBJ1-1; maybe TRBD1 (5 bases). Trimming took 3 bases from V and 5 from J, leaving 16 bases between them. This CDR3 is 15 amino acids long. CDR1 ENHRY and CDR2 SYGVKD come from the germline V gene. The CDR3 loop reads CAISDDARGGTEAFF. CDR3 DNA sequence: TGTGCCATCAGTGATGACGCTCGGGGGGGTACTGAAGCTTTCTTT.

CDR3 sequence (DNA): TGTGCCTGGAGCAAGGACAGGGGGATTAATTCACCCCTCCACTTT. Amino acid sequence: CAWSKDRGINSPLHF. The chain recombines TRBV30 with TRBJ1-6, with 10 bases aligning to TRBD1. The ends lost 3 bases at V and 6 bases at J; junction bases unmatched: 5. CDR1 is GTSNPN and CDR2 is SVGIG in the germline V gene (reference sequence). The CDR3 is made up of 15 amino acids.

This chain uses TRBV5-1 with TRBJ2-7; TRBD1 might be the D (5 bases). This CDR3 is built from 14 residues. Trimming stripped 4 bases from V and 2 bases from J, with 13 bases between. From germline, CDR1 is SGHRS and CDR2 YFSETQ. CDR3: CASSKQDPTYEQYF. CDR3 DNA sequence: TGCGCCAGCAGCAAACAGGATCCTACCTACGAGCAGTACTTC.

The CDR3 here is CASYGPGVKSNQPQHF. The CDR3 region has the DNA TGCGCCAGCTACGGTCCGGGGGTCAAAAGCAATCAGCCCCAGCATTTT. The genes are TRBV10-1 and TRBJ1-5; possibly TRBD1 for D (5 bases). Trimming removed 8 bases at V and 1 base at J, with 18 bases between. Looked up from germline, CDR1 is WNHNN and CDR2 is SYGVQD (reference sequence). The CDR3 is made up of 16 amino acids.